This TCR beta chain was observed in a study of blood T cell repertoires in COVID-19. Study summary: Specimens from acute and convalescent COVID-19 originated in the United States, Italy and Spain. PBMCs, B-cell-depleted T cells, or T cells provided the cDNA or gDNA that made up the material.

As handled by the study authors: Reference gene primer amplification gave estimated nucleated cell counts. Generated by immunoSEQ multiplex PCR, the TCRdb table keeps only in-frame clones and is missing some. For V, J and clone size, that table is used; D and trimming come from the DNA. Among approximately 92,000 clones listed, roughly 72% were seen once. Sequenced: peripheral blood. The receptor's source is a woman aged 55-69 years in a cohort sampled during active or convalescent COVID-19.

CDR3 protein: CASSSRRGDEQFF. DNA for the CDR3: TGTGCCAGTAGTAGTCGACGGGGGGACGAGCAGTTCTTC. The chain employs TRBV19 and TRBJ2-1, with TRBD2 matching over 7 bases. The CDR3 sequence is 13 residues long. The junction had 7 bases not matched to a gene; V was cut back by 4 bases and J by 10 bases. The germline gives CDR1 LNHDA, CDR2 SQIVND (reference sequence).